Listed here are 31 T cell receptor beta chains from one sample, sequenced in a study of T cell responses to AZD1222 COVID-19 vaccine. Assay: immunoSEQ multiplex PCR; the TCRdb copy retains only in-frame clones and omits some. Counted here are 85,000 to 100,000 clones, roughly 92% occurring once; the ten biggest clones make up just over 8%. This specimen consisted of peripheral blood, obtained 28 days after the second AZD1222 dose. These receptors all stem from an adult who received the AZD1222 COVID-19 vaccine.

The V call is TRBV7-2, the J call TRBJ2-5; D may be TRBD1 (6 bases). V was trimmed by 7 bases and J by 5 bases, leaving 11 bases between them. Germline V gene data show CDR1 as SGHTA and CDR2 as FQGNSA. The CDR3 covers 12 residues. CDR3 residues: CASNRAGETQYF. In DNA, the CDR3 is TGTGCCAGCAACAGGGCCGGGGAGACCCAGTACTTC.

DNA of the CDR3: TGTGCCAGCAGCTACGGACTAGCGCAGGGTGAGCAGTTCTTC. It is translated as CASSYGLAQGEQFF. This chain uses TRBV7-2 with TRBJ2-1, with TRBD2 matching 9 bases. Germline V gene lookup returns CDR1 SGHTA and CDR2 FQGNSA. The junction had 7 bases not matched to a gene; V was cut back by 4 bases and J by 9 bases. This CDR3 region has 14 residues. The variable domain in full, with the rest retrieved from reference TRBV7-2 and TRBJ2-1, is GAGVSQSPSNKVTEKGKDVELRCDPISGHTALYWYRQSLGQGLEFLIYFQGNSAPDKSGLPSDRFSAERTGGSVSTLTIQRTQQEDSAVYLCASSYGLAQGEQFFGPGTRLTVL.

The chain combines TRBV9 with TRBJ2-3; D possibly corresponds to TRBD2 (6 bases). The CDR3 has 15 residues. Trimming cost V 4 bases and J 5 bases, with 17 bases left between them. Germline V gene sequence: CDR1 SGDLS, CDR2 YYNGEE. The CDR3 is CASSPELLALDTQYF. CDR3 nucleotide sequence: TGTGCCAGCAGCCCTGAACTACTAGCTTTAGATACGCAGTATTTT.

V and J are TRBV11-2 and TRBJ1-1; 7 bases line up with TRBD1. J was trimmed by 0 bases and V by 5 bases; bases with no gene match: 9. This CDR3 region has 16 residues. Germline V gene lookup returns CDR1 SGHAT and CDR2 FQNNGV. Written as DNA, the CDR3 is TGTGCCAGCAGCGTCCAGGGAGGGGGCATGAACACTGAAGCTTTCTTT. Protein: CASSVQGGGMNTEAFF. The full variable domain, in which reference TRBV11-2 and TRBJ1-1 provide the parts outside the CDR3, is EAGVAQSPRYKIIEKRQSVAFWCNPISGHATLYWYQQILGQGPKLLIQFQNNGVVDDSQLPKDRFSAERLKGVDSTLKIQPAKLEDSAVYLCASSVQGGGMNTEAFFGQGTRLTVV.

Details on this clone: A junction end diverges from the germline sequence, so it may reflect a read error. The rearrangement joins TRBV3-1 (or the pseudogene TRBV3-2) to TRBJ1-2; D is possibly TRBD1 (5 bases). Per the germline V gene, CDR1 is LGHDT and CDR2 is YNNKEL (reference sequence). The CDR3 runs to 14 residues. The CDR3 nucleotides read TGTGCCAGCAGCGAAGAGGGGCGCGGCTATGGCTACACCTTC. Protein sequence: CASSEEGRGYGYTF.

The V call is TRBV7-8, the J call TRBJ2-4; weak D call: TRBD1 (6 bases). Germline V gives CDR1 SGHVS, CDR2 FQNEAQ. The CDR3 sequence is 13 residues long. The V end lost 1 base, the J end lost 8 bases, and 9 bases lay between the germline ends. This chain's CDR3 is CASSLGAGDIQYF. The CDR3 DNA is TGTGCCAGCAGCTTAGGGGCAGGGGACATTCAGTACTTC.

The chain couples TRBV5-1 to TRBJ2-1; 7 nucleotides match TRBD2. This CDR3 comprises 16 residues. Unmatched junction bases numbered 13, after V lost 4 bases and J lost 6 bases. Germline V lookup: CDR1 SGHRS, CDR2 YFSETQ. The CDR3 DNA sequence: TGCGCCAGCAGCGTGGCGATTGGCGGGAGTAGCAATGAGCAGTTCTTC. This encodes CASSVAIGGSSNEQFF.

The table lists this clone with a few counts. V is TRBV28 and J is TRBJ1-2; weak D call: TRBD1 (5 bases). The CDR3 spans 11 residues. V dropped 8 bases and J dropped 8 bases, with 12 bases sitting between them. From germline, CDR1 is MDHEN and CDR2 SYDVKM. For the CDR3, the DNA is TGTGCCAGCGGGGCGGGGCGCGGCTACACCTTC. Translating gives CASGAGRGYTF.

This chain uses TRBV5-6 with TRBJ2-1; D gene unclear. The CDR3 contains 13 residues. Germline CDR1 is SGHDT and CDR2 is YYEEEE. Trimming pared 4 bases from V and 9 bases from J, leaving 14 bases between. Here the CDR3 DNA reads TGTGCCAGCAGCCTCCTAACTTGGGGTGAGCAGTTCTTC. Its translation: CASSLLTWGEQFF.

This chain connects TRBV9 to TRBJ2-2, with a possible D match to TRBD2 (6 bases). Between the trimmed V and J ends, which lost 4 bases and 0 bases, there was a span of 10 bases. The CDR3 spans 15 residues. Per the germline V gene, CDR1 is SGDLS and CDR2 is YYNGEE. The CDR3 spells CASSLGLANTGELFF. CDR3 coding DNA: TGTGCCAGCAGCTTGGGACTGGCGAACACCGGGGAGCTGTTTTTT.

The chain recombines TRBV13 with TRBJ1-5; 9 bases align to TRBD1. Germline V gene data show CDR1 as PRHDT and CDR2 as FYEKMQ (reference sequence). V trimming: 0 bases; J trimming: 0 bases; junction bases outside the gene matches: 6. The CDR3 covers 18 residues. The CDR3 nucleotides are TGTGCCAGCAGCTTAGGCACAGGGGGCGGCGGTAGCAATCAGCCCCAGCATTTT. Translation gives CASSLGTGGGGSNQPQHF.

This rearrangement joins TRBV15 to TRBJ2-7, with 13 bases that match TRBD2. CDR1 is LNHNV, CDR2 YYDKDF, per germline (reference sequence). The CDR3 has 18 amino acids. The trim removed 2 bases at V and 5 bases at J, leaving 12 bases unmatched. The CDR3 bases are TGTGCCACCAGCAGAAGACTATGGACTAGCGGGAGTGGCCACGAGCAGTACTTC. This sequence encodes CATSRRLWTSGSGHEQYF.

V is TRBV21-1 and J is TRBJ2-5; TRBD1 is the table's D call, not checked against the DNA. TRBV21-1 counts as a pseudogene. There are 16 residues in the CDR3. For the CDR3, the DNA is TGTGCCAGCAGCCTAGGGGACAGGAGGGTCCAAGAGACCCAGTACTTC. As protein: CASSLGDRRVQETQYF.

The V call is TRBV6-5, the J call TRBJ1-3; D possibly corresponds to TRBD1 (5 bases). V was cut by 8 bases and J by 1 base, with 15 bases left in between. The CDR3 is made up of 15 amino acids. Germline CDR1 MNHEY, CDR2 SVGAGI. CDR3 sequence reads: CASYIKDSSGNTIYF. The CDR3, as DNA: TGTGCCAGCTATATCAAAGACAGTTCTGGAAACACCATATATTTT.

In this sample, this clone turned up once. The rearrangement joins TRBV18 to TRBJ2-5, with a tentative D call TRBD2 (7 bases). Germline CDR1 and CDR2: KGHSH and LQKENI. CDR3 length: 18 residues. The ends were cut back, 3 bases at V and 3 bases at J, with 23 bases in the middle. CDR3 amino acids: CASSPRLEGGPTEETQYF. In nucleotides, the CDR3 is TGTGCCAGCTCACCGAGACTTGAGGGGGGGCCTACTGAAGAGACCCAGTACTTC.

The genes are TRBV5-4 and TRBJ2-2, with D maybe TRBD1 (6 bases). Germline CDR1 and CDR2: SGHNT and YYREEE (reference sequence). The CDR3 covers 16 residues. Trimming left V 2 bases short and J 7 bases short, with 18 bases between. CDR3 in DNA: TGTGCCAGCAGCTTAGGGGGACGCCTCTTGGGCGGGGAGCTGTTTTTT. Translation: CASSLGGRLLGGELFF. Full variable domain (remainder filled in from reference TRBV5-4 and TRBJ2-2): ETGVTQSPTHLIKTRGQQVTLRCSSQSGHNTVSWYQQALGQGPQFIFQYYREEENGRGNFPPRFSGLQFPNYSSELNVNALELDDSALYLCASSLGGRLLGGELFFGEGSRLTVL.

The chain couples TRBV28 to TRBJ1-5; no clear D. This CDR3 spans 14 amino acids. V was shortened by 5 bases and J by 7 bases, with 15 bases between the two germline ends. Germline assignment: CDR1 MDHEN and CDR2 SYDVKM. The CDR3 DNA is TGTGCCAGCAGTCTTATGGCGGAGGGCCAGCCCCAGCATTTT. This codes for CASSLMAEGQPQHF.

CDR3 protein: CASSSWIRTEAFF. The CDR3 coding sequence is TGTGCCAGCAGCTCCTGGATCCGCACTGAAGCTTTCTTT. The chain is built from TRBV7-9 and TRBJ1-1, with D hard to call. Germline V gene sequence: CDR1 SEHNR, CDR2 FQNEAQ (reference sequence). The CDR3 totals 13 residues. Between the trimmed V and J ends, which lost 4 bases and 4 bases, there was a span of 10 bases.

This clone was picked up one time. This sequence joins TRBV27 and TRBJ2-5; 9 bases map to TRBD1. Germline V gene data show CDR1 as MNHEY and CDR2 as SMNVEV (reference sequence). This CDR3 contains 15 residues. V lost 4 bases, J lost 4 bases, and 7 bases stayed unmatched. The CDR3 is CASSSPGTGLETQYF. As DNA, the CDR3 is TGTGCCAGCAGTTCCCCCGGGACAGGGCTAGAGACCCAGTACTTC.

The CDR3 loop is CASSLTGGLGEQFF. CDR3 sequence (DNA): TGTGCCAGCAGCCTGACAGGGGGTCTAGGTGAGCAGTTCTTC. V gene TRBV5-8 combines with J gene TRBJ2-1, with 9 bases aligning to TRBD1. Trimming cost V 4 bases and J 9 bases; bases outside gene matches: 8. In germline, CDR1 is SGHTS, CDR2 YDEGEE. CDR3 size: 14 residues. Filled out from reference TRBV5-8 and TRBJ2-1, the complete variable domain reads EAGVTQSPTHLIKTRGQQATLRCSPISGHTSVYWYQQALGLGLQFLLWYDEGEERNRGNFPPRFSGRQFPNYSSELNVNALELEDSALYLCASSLTGGLGEQFFGPGTRLTVL.

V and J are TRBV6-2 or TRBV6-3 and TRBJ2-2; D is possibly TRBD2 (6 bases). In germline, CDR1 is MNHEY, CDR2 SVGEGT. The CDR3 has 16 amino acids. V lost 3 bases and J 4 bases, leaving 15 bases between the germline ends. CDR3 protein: CASSYRPAGATGELFF. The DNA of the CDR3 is TGTGCCAGCAGTTATCGTCCAGCGGGCGCCACCGGGGAGCTGTTTTTT.

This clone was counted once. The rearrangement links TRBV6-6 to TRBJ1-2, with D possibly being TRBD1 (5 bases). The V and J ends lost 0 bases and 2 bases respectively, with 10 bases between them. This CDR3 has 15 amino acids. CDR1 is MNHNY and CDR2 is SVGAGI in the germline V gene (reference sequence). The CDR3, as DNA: TGTGCCAGCAGTTACTCCCTCCAGGGAAACTATGGCTACACCTTC. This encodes CASSYSLQGNYGYTF.

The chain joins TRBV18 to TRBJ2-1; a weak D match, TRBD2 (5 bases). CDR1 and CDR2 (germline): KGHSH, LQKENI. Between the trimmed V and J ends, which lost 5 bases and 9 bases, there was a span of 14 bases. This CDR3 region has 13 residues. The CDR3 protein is CASSFGLVSEQFF. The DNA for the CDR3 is TGTGCCAGCTCATTCGGACTTGTCAGTGAGCAGTTCTTC.

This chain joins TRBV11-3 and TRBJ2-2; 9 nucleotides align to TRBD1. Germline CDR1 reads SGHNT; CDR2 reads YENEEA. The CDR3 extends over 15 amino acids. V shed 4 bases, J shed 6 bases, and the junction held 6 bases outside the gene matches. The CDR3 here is CASSSIRDRAGELFF. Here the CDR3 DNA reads TGTGCCAGCAGCTCAATCCGGGACAGGGCCGGGGAGCTGTTTTTT.

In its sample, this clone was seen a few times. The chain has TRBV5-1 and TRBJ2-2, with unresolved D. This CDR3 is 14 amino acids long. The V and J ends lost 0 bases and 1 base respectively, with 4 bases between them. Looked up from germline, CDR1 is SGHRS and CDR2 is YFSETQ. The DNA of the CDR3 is TGCGCCAGCAGCTTGGATCTGAACACCGGGGAGCTGTTTTTT. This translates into CASSLDLNTGELFF. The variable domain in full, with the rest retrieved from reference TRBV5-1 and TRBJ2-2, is KAGVTQTPRYLIKTRGQQVTLSCSPISGHRSVSWYQQTPGQGLQFLFEYFSETQRNKGNFPGRFSGRQFSNSRSEMNVSTLELGDSALYLCASSLDLNTGELFFGEGSRLTVL.

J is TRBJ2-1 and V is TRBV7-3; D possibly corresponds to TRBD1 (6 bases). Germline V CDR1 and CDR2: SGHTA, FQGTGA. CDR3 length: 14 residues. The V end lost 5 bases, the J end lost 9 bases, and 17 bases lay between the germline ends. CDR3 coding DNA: TGTGCCAGCAGCCCAGGCCAGGGGCAGGGTGAGCAGTTCTTC. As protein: CASSPGQGQGEQFF. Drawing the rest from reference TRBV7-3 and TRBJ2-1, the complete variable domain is GAGVSQTPSNKVTEKGKYVELRCDPISGHTALYWYRQSLGQGPEFLIYFQGTGAADDSGLPNDRFFAVRPEGSVSTLKIQRTERGDSAVYLCASSPGQGQGEQFFGPGTRLTVL.

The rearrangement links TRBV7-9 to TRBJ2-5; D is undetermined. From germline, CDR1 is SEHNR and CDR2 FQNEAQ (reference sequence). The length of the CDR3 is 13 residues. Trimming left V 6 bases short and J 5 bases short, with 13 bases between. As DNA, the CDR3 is TGTGCCAGCAGACCAAAAGGTGGGGAGACCCAGTACTTC. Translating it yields CASRPKGGETQYF.

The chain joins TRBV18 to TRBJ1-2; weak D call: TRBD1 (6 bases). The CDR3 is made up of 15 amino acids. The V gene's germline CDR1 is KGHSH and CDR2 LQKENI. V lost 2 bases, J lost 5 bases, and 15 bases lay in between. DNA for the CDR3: TGTGCCAGCTCACCAGTTAACAGGGCCGGGTATGGCTACACCTTC. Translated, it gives CASSPVNRAGYGYTF.

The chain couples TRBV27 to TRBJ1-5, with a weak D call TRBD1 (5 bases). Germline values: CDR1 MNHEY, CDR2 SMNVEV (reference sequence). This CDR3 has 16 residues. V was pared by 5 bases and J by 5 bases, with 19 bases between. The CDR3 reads CASSPHRKARDQPQHF. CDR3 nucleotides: TGTGCCAGCAGTCCTCACAGGAAGGCTCGGGATCAGCCCCAGCATTTT.

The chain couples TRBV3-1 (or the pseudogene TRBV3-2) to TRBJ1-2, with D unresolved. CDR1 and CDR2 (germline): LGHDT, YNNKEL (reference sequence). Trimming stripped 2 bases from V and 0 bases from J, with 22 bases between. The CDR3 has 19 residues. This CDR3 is CASSQLLGLDRRSNYGYTF. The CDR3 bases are TGTGCCAGCAGCCAATTATTGGGTCTCGATCGGAGATCTAACTATGGCTACACCTTC.

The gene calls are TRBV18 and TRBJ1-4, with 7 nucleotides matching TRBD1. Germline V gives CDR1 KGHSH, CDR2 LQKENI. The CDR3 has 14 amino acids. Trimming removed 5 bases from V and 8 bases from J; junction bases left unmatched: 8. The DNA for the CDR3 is TGTGCCAGCTCAATAGACAGGGTTGAAGAAAAACTGTTTTTT. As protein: CASSIDRVEEKLFF.